The clone carrying this T cell receptor (beta chain) has a handful of counts. The target antigen is unknown. This entry comes from a study of esophageal squamous cell carcinoma under preoperative chemotherapy. Study context: TCR repertoires were profiled from both peripheral blood T cells and tumor-infiltrating lymphocytes.

TCRdb independently ran MiXCR on the PCR reads; one entry per CDR3 protein. The profile shows roughly 15,000 distinct CDR3 sequences, roughly 60% of them singletons. The CDR3 spans 14 residues. The J segment lost 5 bases and the V segment lost 4 bases, leaving 7 bases of the junction unmatched. The time point here: before preoperative PTX-NDP chemotherapy. Study-level results: Peripheral T cells showed a significant TCR diversity increase after chemotherapy, unlike tumor-infiltrating lymphocytes.

The genes are TRBV12-3 or TRBV12-4 and TRBJ1-1; TRBD1 agrees at 7 bases. This receptor was identified in a human donor with esophageal squamous cell carcinoma. The donor label of this sample is uncertain. This sample was taken from a patient given preoperative chemotherapy. The CDR3 sequence: CASSYLQGRTEAFF. CDR3 nucleotide sequence: TGTGCCAGCAGTTACCTACAGGGGCGAACTGAAGCTTTCTTT.